This T cell receptor beta chain was profiled in a study of blood T cell repertoires in COVID-19. Looking at the study overall: From T cells, B-cell-depleted T cells, or PBMCs came the material, which was cDNA or gDNA.

The CDR3 has 12 residues. CDR1 is MNHEY and CDR2 is SVGAGI in the germline V gene. Trimming removed 8 bases from V and 4 bases from J; junction bases left unmatched: 4. A few counts support this clone. Measured with immunoSEQ multiplex PCR; TCRdb has only the in-frame clones, and not every one. The sample includes around 160,000 clones, nearly 80% of them seen just once. The sequencing sample was made of peripheral blood. The origin of this receptor is a woman aged 80 or over with acute or convalescent COVID-19. V and J are TRBV6-5 and TRBJ1-2; 7 nucleotides line up with TRBD1. The CDR3 here is CASLDRAYGYTF. DNA for the CDR3: TGTGCCAGCCTTGACAGGGCCTATGGCTACACCTTC.